This is a list of T cell receptor beta chains from one sample in a study of T cell repertoires in cytomegalovirus infection. TCRdb reprocessed the reads with MiXCR, giving one entry per CDR3 protein. The table includes around 710,000 distinct CDR3 sequences, 25% to 30% detected once. Their cognate antigens are unknown. This sample comprised cultured CD8+ T cells from PBMCs, obtained from culture after CMV antigen stimulation. Receptors were obtained from a human donor in good health (CMV status not recorded). Some clones in this sample may be carry-over from other donors' samples. The CDR3 runs from the conserved cysteine through the conserved F or W. A D gene is named only where the DNA matches it firmly. Where a row states a size, it is once, few, many or the class of an expanded clone; other rows omit it.

14 | TRBJ1-4 | NA | TRBV28 | few | TGTGCCAGCAGTGCCCCCGGGGGAACTGAAAAACTGTTTTTT | CASSAPGGTEKLFF
15 | TRBJ1-6 | NA | TRBV7-2 | many | TGTGCCAGCAGCGCCTGGGGGGAGCATAATTCACCCCTCCACTTT | CASSAWGEHNSPLHF
15 | TRBJ2-1 | TRBD2 | TRBV19 | NA | TGTGCCAGTAGTATAGGCGGGGGGGCCGTCAATGAGCAGTTCTTC | CASSIGGGAVNEQFF
18 | TRBJ2-1 | TRBD2 | TRBV2 | NA | TGTGCCATCACTCCTAGCGGGACTAGCGGGGACTCCTACAATGAGCAGTTCTTC | CAITPSGTSGDSYNEQFF
13 | TRBJ2-1 | NA | TRBV15 | few | TGTGCCACCAGCGGCTCCAGGGTCGATGAGCAGTTCTTC | CATSGSRVDEQFF
18 | TRBJ1-2 | TRBD1 | TRBV7-2 | many | TGTGCCAGCAGCTCCAGTGCATCCTCCGGGACAGGGTACTTTGGCTACACCTTC | CASSSSASSGTGYFGYTF
14 | TRBJ1-1 | NA | TRBV9 | few | TGTGCCAGCAGCACCCTAAGGACGAACACTGAAGCTTTCTTT | CASSTLRTNTEAFF
15 | TRBJ1-2 | TRBD1 | TRBV5-1 | few | TGCGCCAGCAGCTCCGACAGGGTGAGATCTATCGGCTACACCTTC | CASSSDRVRSIGYTF
13 | TRBJ1-1 | NA | TRBV9 | once | TGTGCCAGCAGCGTAGAGGACCGAGCGAAAGCTTTCTTT | CASSVEDRAKAFF
15 | TRBJ2-3 | NA | TRBV9 | few | TGTGCCAGCAGCGCTGCGGGTTCGCTGACAGATACGCAGTATTTT | CASSAAGSLTDTQYF
12 | TRBJ1-2 | NA | TRBV12-3/TRBV12-4 | NA | TGTGCCAGCAGTTATACTAACTATGGCTACACCTTC | CASSYTNYGYTF
13 | TRBJ2-5 | NA | TRBV9 | few | TGTGCCAGCAGCGGTACAGGGTTTCAGACCCAGTACTTC | CASSGTGFQTQYF
16 | TRBJ1-6 | TRBD1 | TRBV6-5 | once | TGTGCCAGCAGTTACGAGTGGCAGGGGGCGGGTTCACCCCTCCACTTT | CASSYEWQGAGSPLHF
14 | TRBJ1-2 | NA | TRBV27 | NA | TGTGCCAGCAGTTTATCGACAGGAATGGACGGCTACACCTTC | CASSLSTGMDGYTF
15 | TRBJ1-5 | TRBD1 | TRBV4-1 | NA | TGCGCCAGCAGCCAGGGACAGGGGGCAGGCCAGCCCCAGCATTTT | CASSQGQGAGQPQHF
13 | TRBJ1-1 | NA | TRBV4-1 | NA | TGCGCCAGCAGAGACGAGCTCTTACGGGGAGCTTTCTTT | CASRDELLRGAFF
16 | TRBJ1-5 | NA | TRBV12-3/TRBV12-4 | few | TGTGCCAGCAGACGTACGGGCGCCTATAGCAATCAGCCCCAGCATTTT | CASRRTGAYSNQPQHF